The clone carrying this TCR beta chain occurred once. Its antigen remains unidentified. The PCR ran on 60 Vbeta and 13 Jbeta primers. Sequencing used immunoSEQ multiplex PCR; TCRdb keeps in-frame clones, though not all of them. The table has 90,000 to 110,000 clones, around 70% seen once; the top ten hold roughly 1.2%. The CDR3 covers 15 residues. The germline V gene has CDR1 MNHNY and CDR2 SVGAGI (reference sequence). Germline trimming cut 6 bases from V and 8 bases from J; bases unmatched to any gene: 12. The record originates from a study of cytomegalovirus exposure and HLA in healthy donors. At the level of the study: HLA-typed donors contributed some 87 million unique TCRs, which were held in an early data release. The study, taken as a whole, reports: Overall, around 160 TCR beta chains were annotated as cytomegalovirus-associated. Common viral pathogens seemed, in a later analysis, to connect with several of the most significant clusters.

The TCR was taken from a man between 35 and 55 years old in good health and CMV-seronegative. Sequencing used PBMCs. This chain connects TRBV6-6 to TRBJ1-2; TRBD1 matches at 10 bases. The CDR3 DNA reads TGTGCCAGCAGGGGCGGGGACAGGGGTGATGCCGGCTACACCTTC. Protein sequence: CASRGGDRGDAGYTF.